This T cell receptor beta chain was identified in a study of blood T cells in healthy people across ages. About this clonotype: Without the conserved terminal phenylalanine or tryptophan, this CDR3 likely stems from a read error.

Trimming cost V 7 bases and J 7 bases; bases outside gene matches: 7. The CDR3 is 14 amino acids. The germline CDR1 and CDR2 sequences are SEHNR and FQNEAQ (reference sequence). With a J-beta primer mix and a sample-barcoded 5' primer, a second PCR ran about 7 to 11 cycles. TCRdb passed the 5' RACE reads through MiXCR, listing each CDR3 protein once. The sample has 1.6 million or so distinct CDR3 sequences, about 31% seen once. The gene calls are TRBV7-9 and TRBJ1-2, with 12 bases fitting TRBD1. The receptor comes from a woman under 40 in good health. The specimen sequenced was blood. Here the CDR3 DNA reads TGTGCCAGCACCCCGGGACAGGGGGCGTTTGGCTACACCGTC. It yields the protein CASTPGQGAFGYTV.